Below, 19 T cell receptor beta chains from the same sample are listed, as sequenced in a study of CD8 T cells in ankylosing spondylitis (dated by TCRdb to 2017 to 2019). The method was 5' RACE. TCRdb lists the instrument as Illumina HiSeq 2500. TCRdb itself trimmed the public reads at Q25 with fastp, ran MiXCR and retained productive beta chains. Each CDR3 protein gets just one entry, which takes the most common genes and DNA from the rows behind it. Counted in this sample were 200,000 to 300,000 distinct CDR3 sequences; 32% of them appeared once. The ten largest make up roughly 4.2% of the sample. Specimen: blood, either unsorted or a sorted T cell fraction (not recorded which). The receptors here all came from a male donor with ankylosing spondylitis or in good health (not recorded which).

This clonotype was observed a handful of times. This sequence joins TRBV4-1 and TRBJ2-3; D gene ambiguous. V was trimmed by 0 bases and J by 0 bases, leaving 10 bases between them. This CDR3 is 16 amino acids long. Germline CDR1 is MGHRA and CDR2 is YSYEKL. The CDR3 nucleotides read TGCGCCAGCAGCCAAGATAGGCAACTCAGCACAGATACGCAGTATTTT. Residues: CASSQDRQLSTDTQYF.

Only a few counts were recorded for this clonotype. The chain has TRBV20-1 and TRBJ2-1; tentatively, D is TRBD2 (7 bases). Germline V gene lookup returns CDR1 DFQATT and CDR2 SNEGSKA (reference sequence). The germline V and J ends were trimmed by 6 bases and 4 bases, with 16 bases remaining between them. This CDR3 is 14 amino acids long. The CDR3 reads CSARGAGKYNEQFF. The DNA of the CDR3 is TGCAGTGCCAGGGGAGCGGGGAAGTACAATGAGCAGTTCTTC.

The J gene is TRBJ1-1, the V gene TRBV5-1; D is possibly TRBD1 (6 bases). Trimming took 5 bases from V and 3 from J, leaving 20 bases between them. This CDR3 is 16 amino acids long. Germline CDR1 is SGHRS and CDR2 is YFSETQ. CDR3 protein: CASSPDGTPRHTEAFF. The DNA for the CDR3 is TGCGCCAGCAGTCCTGACGGGACACCGAGGCACACTGAAGCTTTCTTT. Drawing the rest from reference TRBV5-1 and TRBJ1-1, the complete variable domain is KAGVTQTPRYLIKTRGQQVTLSCSPISGHRSVSWYQQTPGQGLQFLFEYFSETQRNKGNFPGRFSGRQFSNSRSEMNVSTLELGDSALYLCASSPDGTPRHTEAFFGQGTRLTVV.

Only a few counts were recorded for this clonotype. V usage is TRBV20-1 and J usage is TRBJ2-1; 7 nucleotides agree with TRBD2. The CDR3 covers 13 residues. Looked up from germline, CDR1 is DFQATT and CDR2 is SNEGSKA (reference sequence). Trimming took 6 bases from V and 7 from J; bases not matched to a gene: 9. Here the CDR3 DNA reads TGCAGTGCGTCCGGACTAGAATGGAATGAGCAGTTCTTC. Its translation: CSASGLEWNEQFF.

The rearrangement links TRBV6-5 to TRBJ2-2; no reliable D call. The CDR3 covers 13 residues. The germline gives CDR1 MNHEY, CDR2 SVGAGI. Trimming cost V 2 bases and J 4 bases, with 5 bases left between them. CDR3: CASSYRSTGELFF. In nucleotides, the CDR3 is TGTGCCAGCAGTTACAGGAGCACCGGGGAGCTGTTTTTT.

The chain combines TRBV12-3 or TRBV12-4 with TRBJ1-4; TRBD1 might be the D (5 bases). The CDR3 is 14 residues long. V was cut by 5 bases and J by 7 bases, with 14 bases left in between. The CDR3 DNA is TGTGCCAGCAGTCCGAGGCAGGGCCGTGAAAAACTGTTTTTT. It is translated as CASSPRQGREKLFF.

The chain uses TRBV20-1 and TRBJ2-3; 11 nucleotides match TRBD2. Losses at the gene ends were 2 bases for V and 5 bases for J; bases not matched to a gene: 12. Germline V gene sequence: CDR1 DFQATT, CDR2 SNEGSKA (reference sequence). This CDR3 comprises 17 residues. CDR3 sequence reads: CSARPRLAGSLQDTQYF. In nucleotides, the CDR3 is TGCAGTGCTAGACCCAGACTAGCGGGGAGCCTTCAAGATACGCAGTATTTT.

This chain joins TRBV5-5 and TRBJ1-1, with D maybe TRBD1 (5 bases). CDR3 size: 14 residues. The ends were cut back, 4 bases at V and 2 bases at J, with 12 bases in the middle. Germline CDR1 reads SGHKS; CDR2 reads YYEKEE (reference sequence). The CDR3 nucleotides are TGTGCCAGCAGCCAGCTTGGGGGAAACACTGAAGCTTTCTTT. Protein: CASSQLGGNTEAFF.

The chain is built from TRBV20-1 and TRBJ2-7; TRBD1 matches at 7 bases. Losses at the gene ends were 6 bases for V and 3 bases for J; bases not matched to a gene: 8. The germline CDR1 and CDR2 sequences are DFQATT and SNEGSKA (reference sequence). The CDR3 extends over 13 amino acids. The CDR3 nucleotides are TGCAGTGCAACTAGACAGGGAGTCTACGAGCAGTACTTC. Its translation is CSATRQGVYEQYF.

This clonotype was seen at least ten times. The rearrangement links TRBV12-3 or TRBV12-4 to TRBJ2-2; TRBD1 is a possible D gene (5 bases). CDR3 size: 14 residues. V shed 2 bases and J shed 6 bases, with 10 bases lying between them. The CDR3 sequence is CASSLLQGSGELFF. CDR3 sequence (DNA): TGTGCCAGCAGTTTACTCCAGGGATCCGGGGAGCTGTTTTTT.

This chain connects TRBV12-3 or TRBV12-4 to TRBJ2-3, with 8 bases matching TRBD2. Trimming at V came to 1 base and at J to 2 bases, leaving 2 bases not matched to a gene. The CDR3 loop spans 15 amino acids. CDR3: CASSLGGLDTDTQYF. The CDR3 coding sequence is TGTGCCAGCAGTTTAGGGGGACTAGACACAGATACGCAGTATTTT.

The CDR3 spells CASSSTGQENVAQYF. The CDR3 nucleotides read TGTGCCAGCAGCTCCACCGGACAAGAGAACGTTGCGCAGTACTTC. The V and J genes are TRBV5-6 and TRBJ2-7; D is possibly TRBD1 (5 bases). The CDR3 is 15 amino acids. Deletions cut 3 bases from V and 9 bases from J, with 22 bases between. Germline CDR1 and CDR2: SGHDT and YYEEEE.

The CDR3 nucleotides are TGTGCCAGCAGCGCTCCACTAGCGGGACGGTCCTACGAGCAGTACTTC. This sequence encodes CASSAPLAGRSYEQYF. This rearrangement joins TRBV7-9 to TRBJ2-7; TRBD2 aligns across 10 bases. Germline-derived CDR1 and CDR2 are SEHNR and FQNEAQ (reference sequence). The CDR3 length is 16 residues. The J segment lost 1 base and the V segment lost 5 bases, leaving 8 bases of the junction unmatched. Combining the CDR3 with reference TRBV7-9 and TRBJ2-7 gives the whole variable domain DTGVSQNPRHKITKRGQNVTFRCDPISEHNRLYWYRQTLGQGPEFLTYFQNEAQLEKSRLLSDRFSAERPKGSFSTLEIQRTEQGDSAMYLCASSAPLAGRSYEQYFGPGTRLTVT.

This clonotype was detected a few times. The chain recombines TRBV11-2 with TRBJ2-7; D remains unclear. Deletions cut 1 base from V and 3 bases from J, with 13 bases between. In germline, CDR1 is SGHAT, CDR2 FQNNGV. The CDR3 runs 15 residues. The CDR3 nucleotides read TGTGCCAGCAGCTTAGGCCCGCTAGATTACTACGAGCAGTACTTC. Amino acid sequence: CASSLGPLDYYEQYF.

The chain has TRBV4-2 and TRBJ2-6; 15 nucleotides line up with TRBD2. Trimming took 4 bases from V and 3 from J; bases not matched to a gene: 10. CDR3 length: 20 amino acids. Germline V gene lookup returns CDR1 LGHNA and CDR2 YNFKEQ. The CDR3 is CASSPSSGLAGGGGANVLTF. The CDR3 DNA follows: TGTGCCAGCAGCCCCTCCTCGGGACTAGCGGGGGGAGGTGGGGCCAACGTCCTGACTTTC.

This clonotype was detected a few times. This chain connects TRBV20-1 to TRBJ1-1; 8 nucleotides agree with TRBD1. The V and J ends lost 0 bases and 7 bases, in that order; junction bases with no gene match: 7. The CDR3 runs 14 residues. Germline CDR1 and CDR2: DFQATT and SNEGSKA (reference sequence). CDR3 loop: CSAREPGQGVEAFF. The CDR3 DNA reads as TGCAGTGCTAGAGAGCCAGGACAGGGCGTTGAAGCTTTCTTT.

This clonotype was observed a handful of times. The CDR3 reads CSARVKFSRAETQYF. CDR3 coding DNA: TGCAGTGCTAGAGTAAAGTTCTCCCGAGCGGAGACCCAGTACTTC. V gene TRBV20-1 combines with J gene TRBJ2-5; D is unresolved. Deletions cut 1 base from V and 5 bases from J, with 17 bases between. This CDR3 comprises 15 residues. The germline V gene has CDR1 DFQATT and CDR2 SNEGSKA (reference sequence).

This clonotype has more than one count but fewer than ten. This chain uses TRBV20-1 with TRBJ2-5; D may be TRBD2 (5 bases). This CDR3 spans 15 amino acids. CDR1 is DFQATT and CDR2 is SNEGSKA in the germline V gene (reference sequence). Trimming shortened V by 1 base and J by 7 bases, and 19 bases separated the two germline ends. CDR3 sequence: CSARVSSGRDRTQYF. CDR3 in DNA: TGCAGTGCTAGAGTATCCTCTGGACGGGATAGGACCCAGTACTTC.

The CDR3 here is CSARDFRTRQETQYF. CDR3 coding DNA: TGCAGTGCTAGAGATTTCAGGACTAGGCAAGAGACCCAGTACTTC. The chain has TRBV20-1 and TRBJ2-5; 7 bases align to TRBD2. The CDR3 has 15 amino acids. CDR1 and CDR2 (germline): DFQATT, SNEGSKA (reference sequence). The V gene end was trimmed by 0 bases and the J gene end by 2 bases; junction bases not matched to a gene: 6.